These T cell receptor beta chains were read from a single sample in a study of CD8 T cells in Susac syndrome. TCRdb re-called the immunoSEQ multiplex PCR reads through MiXCR, storing one row per CDR3 protein. The data show around 170,000 distinct CDR3 sequences, with about 95% seen just once and less than 0.2% held by the top ten. Sample: CD8+ T cells from PBMCs. The receptor set was obtained from a human donor with Susac syndrome. The CDR3 runs from the conserved cysteine through the conserved F or W. Size is stated for part of the rows, as once, few or many counts, or as a class when the clone is expanded.

J gene: TRBJ1-5; clone size: -; V gene: TRBV30; CDR3 protein: CAWSEGALNQPQHF
J gene: TRBJ2-2; clone size: -; V gene: TRBV6-6; CDR3 protein: CASSHGFRRGELFF
J gene: TRBJ2-7; clone size: -; V gene: TRBV12-3/TRBV12-4; CDR3 protein: CASRTNSAQYEQYF
J gene: TRBJ2-7; clone size: -; V gene: TRBV27; CDR3 protein: CASMAIVYEQYF
J gene: TRBJ2-3; clone size: -; V gene: TRBV29-1; CDR3 protein: CSVTRGTGGTDTQYF
J gene: TRBJ2-5; clone size: -; V gene: TRBV2; CDR3 protein: CASSVGTSGKETQYF
J gene: TRBJ2-3; clone size: -; V gene: TRBV12-3/TRBV12-4; CDR3 protein: CASSLAGLAVTDTQYF
J gene: TRBJ1-2; clone size: once; V gene: TRBV10-3; CDR3 protein: CATRGTGTDGYTF
J gene: TRBJ2-7; clone size: -; V gene: TRBV27; CDR3 protein: CASSFAHEQYF
J gene: TRBJ2-2; clone size: -; V gene: TRBV4-2; CDR3 protein: CASSQEGLAGELFF
J gene: TRBJ2-5; clone size: -; V gene: TRBV6-5; CDR3 protein: CASSIRASGSRQETQYF
J gene: TRBJ1-1; clone size: -; V gene: TRBV29-1; CDR3 protein: CSVGEGPMNTEAFF
J gene: TRBJ1-1; clone size: -; V gene: TRBV28; CDR3 protein: CASSLIGTEAFF
J gene: TRBJ2-2; clone size: -; V gene: TRBV20-1; CDR3 protein: CSARDWTSPGELFF
J gene: TRBJ2-5; clone size: -; V gene: TRBV9; CDR3 protein: CASSVVPGWETQYF
J gene: TRBJ2-7; clone size: -; V gene: TRBV2; CDR3 protein: CASSDDPVSSYEQYF
J gene: TRBJ2-1; clone size: -; V gene: TRBV13; CDR3 protein: CASSTLADEQFF
J gene: TRBJ2-7; clone size: -; V gene: TRBV3-1; CDR3 protein: CASSQAYEQYF
J gene: TRBJ2-7; clone size: -; V gene: TRBV7-2; CDR3 protein: CASLGLYEQYF
J gene: TRBJ2-7; clone size: once; V gene: TRBV29-1; CDR3 protein: CSVPRQGSYEQYF
J gene: TRBJ2-3; clone size: -; V gene: TRBV9; CDR3 protein: CASSVAITDTQYF
J gene: TRBJ1-4; clone size: -; V gene: TRBV5-6; CDR3 protein: CASSSLQATNEKLFF
J gene: TRBJ1-4; clone size: -; V gene: TRBV20-1; CDR3 protein: CSALDRVNEKLFF
J gene: TRBJ1-1; clone size: -; V gene: TRBV27; CDR3 protein: CASSLSAGRDTEAFF
J gene: TRBJ2-6; clone size: -; V gene: TRBV27; CDR3 protein: CASSLWAGANVLTF
J gene: TRBJ2-1; clone size: -; V gene: TRBV3-1; CDR3 protein: CASFTGTGGRNEQFF
J gene: TRBJ1-2; clone size: -; V gene: TRBV3-1; CDR3 protein: CASSRTESLYTF
J gene: TRBJ1-2; clone size: once; V gene: TRBV20-1; CDR3 protein: CSARDLGQSNYGYTF
J gene: TRBJ2-4; clone size: -; V gene: TRBV11-2; CDR3 protein: CASSPEQGFAKNIQYF
J gene: TRBJ2-7; clone size: -; V gene: TRBV30; CDR3 protein: CAWRGLDYEQYF
J gene: TRBJ1-2; clone size: -; V gene: TRBV2; CDR3 protein: CASSESGRVGYGYTF
J gene: TRBJ2-7; clone size: -; V gene: TRBV5-1; CDR3 protein: CASSSGDYVYEQYF
J gene: TRBJ1-5; clone size: -; V gene: TRBV5-4; CDR3 protein: CASSPRDTLGNQPQHF
J gene: TRBJ1-1; clone size: -; V gene: TRBV19; CDR3 protein: CASSVTPNTEAFF
J gene: TRBJ2-7; clone size: -; V gene: TRBV5-4; CDR3 protein: CASSRQGAVYEQYF
J gene: TRBJ2-7; clone size: -; V gene: TRBV29-1; CDR3 protein: CSVELGQGREQYF
J gene: TRBJ2-1; clone size: -; V gene: TRBV7-2; CDR3 protein: CASSLGTHEQFF
J gene: TRBJ1-1; clone size: -; V gene: TRBV3-1; CDR3 protein: CASSQFLQGNTEAFF
J gene: TRBJ2-1; clone size: -; V gene: TRBV12-3/TRBV12-4; CDR3 protein: CASSSVGNEQFF
J gene: TRBJ2-4; clone size: -; V gene: TRBV20-1; CDR3 protein: CSAARTATYDNIQYF
J gene: TRBJ1-1; clone size: -; V gene: TRBV7-6; CDR3 protein: CASSLGQGLNTEAFF
J gene: TRBJ2-6; clone size: -; V gene: TRBV4-1; CDR3 protein: CASSQGRAASGANVLTF
J gene: TRBJ1-6; clone size: -; V gene: TRBV2; CDR3 protein: CASRRQGLNSPLHF
J gene: TRBJ2-5; clone size: -; V gene: TRBV27; CDR3 protein: CASSLGTSGQETQYF
J gene: TRBJ2-1; clone size: -; V gene: TRBV29-1; CDR3 protein: CSVTGQGYNEQFF
J gene: TRBJ1-5; clone size: -; V gene: TRBV20-1; CDR3 protein: CSAESDSNQPQHF